This is a list of T cell receptor beta chains from one sample in a study of T cell repertoires in cytomegalovirus infection. One entry per CDR3 protein, called by TCRdb with MiXCR from the reads. The table lists about 700,000 distinct CDR3 sequences, around 32% of them singletons. Their antigens remain unidentified. The sequenced sample was cultured PBMCs, obtained from culture after CMV antigen stimulation. The receptors were gathered from a human donor in good health (CMV status not recorded). Some clones in this sample may be carry-over from other donors' samples. The CDR3 runs from the conserved cysteine through the conserved F or W. The D gene is left open where the match is weak. Clone sizes are given selectively: once, few, many, or a class where the clone is expanded.

CGSDSGLTNEKLFF	TGTGGCTCCGATTCCGGGTTAACTAATGAAAAACTGTTTTTT	.	.	TRBV6-5	TRBJ1-4
CASSYVSYNEQFF	TGTGCCAGCAGTTACGTGTCCTACAATGAGCAGTTCTTC	.	few	TRBV6-2/TRBV6-3	TRBJ2-1
CASSPISVAGGTGYTF	TGTGCCAGCAGCCCGATATCGGTAGCTGGGGGCACTGGCTACACCTTC	.	.	TRBV7-9	TRBJ1-2
CASSSDRGGVGGYTF	TGTGCCAGCAGCTCTGATCGGGGGGGGGTCGGTGGCTACACCTTC	.	few	TRBV6-6	TRBJ1-2
CASSGTAGLGYEQYF	TGTGCCAGCAGCGGAACAGCGGGGTTAGGCTACGAGCAGTACTTC	TRBD2	.	TRBV7-9	TRBJ2-7
CASRRGGPNEQFF	TGTGCCAGCAGACGTGGGGGGCCCAATGAGCAGTTCTTC	.	few	TRBV12-3/TRBV12-4	TRBJ2-1
CSARDNRGGYGYTF	TGCAGTGCTAGAGATAACAGGGGTGGCTATGGCTACACCTTC	TRBD1	.	TRBV20-1	TRBJ1-2
CASQQGNTEAFF	TGCGCCAGCCAACAGGGGAACACTGAAGCTTTCTTT	.	.	TRBV4-1	TRBJ1-1
CASSLGKLAGGPLQETQYF	TGTGCCAGCAGCTTAGGAAAACTAGCGGGAGGTCCTCTACAAGAGACCCAGTACTTC	TRBD2	few	TRBV7-9	TRBJ2-5
CASSPAVEQFF	TGTGCCAGCAGCCCTGCAGTGGAGCAGTTCTTC	.	many	TRBV7-2	TRBJ2-1
CASSPGSFKETQYF	TGTGCCAGCAGCCCCGGCTCGTTTAAAGAGACCCAGTACTTC	.	once	TRBV7-2	TRBJ2-5
CASSSNPYGGAKDTQYF	TGTGCCAGCAGCTCCAACCCTTACGGGGGGGCCAAAGATACGCAGTATTTT	TRBD2	many	TRBV7-8	TRBJ2-3
CASSSKAGELFF	TGTGCCAGCAGCTCGAAGGCCGGGGAGCTGTTTTTT	.	few	TRBV7-4	TRBJ2-2
CASHPASGRSGANVLTF	TGTGCCAGCCACCCCGCTAGCGGGCGCTCTGGGGCCAACGTCCTGACTTTC	TRBD2	.	TRBV7-9	TRBJ2-6
CASSPWTGQGTFF	TGTGCCAGCAGCCCCTGGACCGGACAGGGAACTTTCTTT	TRBD1	few	TRBV7-8	TRBJ1-1
CASSPGTGEGSYNEQFF	TGTGCCAGCAGCCCAGGGACAGGGGAGGGTTCCTACAATGAGCAGTTCTTC	TRBD1	few	TRBV11-2	TRBJ2-1
CASSILGSSTDTQYF	TGTGCCAGCAGCATACTAGGTTCTAGCACAGATACGCAGTATTTT	.	.	TRBV6-6	TRBJ2-3
CASSPDRPTDTQYF	TGTGCCAGCAGCCCAGACAGGCCCACAGATACGCAGTATTTT	.	.	TRBV6-2/TRBV6-3	TRBJ2-3
CASSYFVPNSPLHF	TGTGCCAGCAGTTACTTCGTCCCCAATTCACCCCTCCACTTT	.	.	TRBV6-2/TRBV6-3	TRBJ1-6
CASSYPIRNYGYTF	TGTGCCAGCAGTTACCCCATCAGGAACTATGGCTACACCTTC	.	.	TRBV6-2/TRBV6-3	TRBJ1-2
CASSRGVQGTTYNEQFF	TGTGCCAGCAGCCGCGGGGTACAGGGGACGACCTACAATGAGCAGTTCTTC	.	few	TRBV7-2	TRBJ2-1
CASSSVAAATNEKLFF	TGTGCCAGCAGCTCCGTGGCGGCTGCAACTAATGAAAAACTGTTTTTT	.	few	TRBV7-2	TRBJ1-4
CASSLIVGNPNEQFF	TGTGCCAGCAGCTTAATCGTAGGGAACCCTAATGAGCAGTTCTTC	.	.	TRBV7-2	TRBJ2-1
CASSSLAGGRDTQYF	TGTGCCAGCAGCTCTTTAGCGGGAGGGCGAGATACGCAGTATTTT	TRBD2	.	TRBV7-8	TRBJ2-3
CSASPLRLAGEDGGAEQFF	TGCAGTGCTAGTCCCTTACGACTAGCGGGAGAGGATGGCGGCGCTGAGCAGTTCTTC	TRBD2	.	TRBV20-1	TRBJ2-1
CASSWDRGYTEAFF	TGTGCCAGCAGTTGGGACAGGGGTTATACTGAAGCTTTCTTT	TRBD1	few	TRBV6-1	TRBJ1-1
CASRPSGPNTGELFF	TGTGCCAGCAGACCTAGCGGGCCGAACACCGGGGAGCTGTTTTTT	TRBD2	few	TRBV7-6	TRBJ2-2
CSARGVRAYEQYF	TGCAGTGCTAGAGGTGTTCGTGCCTACGAGCAGTACTTC	.	few	TRBV20-1	TRBJ2-7
CASSDTDRDDEQFF	TGTGCCAGCAGCGATACAGACAGGGACGATGAGCAGTTCTTC	TRBD1	few	TRBV7-9	TRBJ2-1